One T cell receptor (beta chain) is described in this entry. This record belongs to a study of blood T cell repertoires in COVID-19. In the study overall: Whether acute or convalescent, the COVID-19 samples came from the United States, Italy and Spain. The cDNA or gDNA used as material had been derived from T cells, B-cell-depleted T cells, or PBMCs.

In the authors' workflow: The authors estimated nucleated cell counts from reference gene primer amplification. Assay: immunoSEQ multiplex PCR; the TCRdb copy retains only in-frame clones and omits some. V and J calls and clone size follow that table, whereas D and trimming were derived from the DNA. The table lists some 200,000 clones, approximately 89% of them singletons. This CDR3 has 15 residues. Trimming cost V 5 bases and J 4 bases, with 16 bases left between them. CDR1 is SGHTA and CDR2 is FQGNSA in the germline V gene. The TCR was taken from a man in his sixties or seventies with acute or convalescent COVID-19. The sequenced material came from peripheral blood. The chain joins TRBV7-2 to TRBJ2-3; D is possibly TRBD2 (5 bases). CDR3 loop: CASSPQLDVADTQYF. Here the CDR3 DNA reads TGTGCCAGCAGCCCACAACTAGATGTGGCAGATACGCAGTATTTT.